The 21 T cell receptor beta chains in this list originate from one sample, sequenced in a study of OX40 agonist ivuxolimab in advanced cancers. The table came from immunoSEQ multiplex PCR; TCRdb's copy has only in-frame clones and leaves some out. Of 65,000 to 95,000 clones listed, around 85% are singletons. The sequenced sample was CD4+ or CD8+ T cells sorted from blood, obtained in a trial of the OX40 agonist ivuxolimab. The receptors were sampled from an adult with an advanced solid tumor such as melanoma, head and neck, liver or kidney cancer.

The chain employs TRBV5-6 and TRBJ1-6; 7 nucleotides agree with TRBD1. In germline, CDR1 is SGHDT, CDR2 YYEEEE. The CDR3 has 15 amino acids. V lost 3 bases to trimming and J lost 7 bases; unmatched junction nucleotides: 7. The CDR3 is CASSSVGTVNSPLHF. In DNA form, the CDR3 reads TGTGCCAGCAGCTCCGTCGGGACAGTGAATTCACCCCTCCACTTT.

Only a few counts were recorded for this clone. This rearrangement joins TRBV7-9 to TRBJ2-2; a weak D match, TRBD1 (6 bases). Trimming removed 5 bases at V and 5 bases at J, with 15 bases between. Germline CDR1 reads SEHNR; CDR2 reads FQNEAQ (reference sequence). The CDR3 loop spans 15 amino acids. In DNA form, the CDR3 reads TGTGCCAGCAGCGATTTTCAGGGGAGAACCGGGGAGCTGTTTTTT. Its translation is CASSDFQGRTGELFF.

The chain joins TRBV28 to TRBJ2-7, with 9 positions matching TRBD2. Germline V gene data show CDR1 as MDHEN and CDR2 as SYDVKM. V trimming: 6 bases; J trimming: 5 bases; junction bases outside the gene matches: 8. This CDR3 comprises 14 residues. CDR3 nucleotides: TGTGCCAGCAGGGTAGCGGGAGCCTTGAACGAGCAGTACTTC. As protein: CASRVAGALNEQYF.

The chain is built from TRBV19 and TRBJ2-7, with 9 bases that match TRBD1. Germline trimming cut 5 bases from V and 5 bases from J; bases unmatched to any gene: 7. Per the germline V gene, CDR1 is LNHDA and CDR2 is SQIVND (reference sequence). The length of the CDR3 is 14 residues. CDR3 loop: CASSLGQGRNEQYF. In nucleotides, the CDR3 is TGTGCCAGTAGTCTTGGACAGGGGAGGAACGAGCAGTACTTC.

The chain has TRBV19 and TRBJ1-5, with 8 bases matching TRBD1. The V segment lost 6 bases and the J segment 7 bases; nucleotides outside the gene matches: 17. The CDR3 loop spans 17 amino acids. Germline V CDR1 and CDR2: LNHDA, SQIVND (reference sequence). The CDR3 loop reads CASRDRVEGRPRQPQHF. CDR3 coding DNA: TGTGCCAGTAGGGACAGGGTTGAGGGGCGGCCCAGGCAGCCCCAGCATTTT. The full variable domain, rest sourced from reference TRBV19 and TRBJ1-5, is DGGITQSPKYLFRKEGQNVTLSCEQNLNHDAMYWYRQDPGQGLRLIYYSQIVNDFQKGDIAEGYSVSREKKESFPLTVTSAQKNPTAFYLCASRDRVEGRPRQPQHFGDGTRLSIL.

The J gene is TRBJ2-7, the V gene TRBV2; no definite D call. Germline CDR1 SNHLY, CDR2 FYNNEI. This CDR3 spans 10 amino acids. The V gene lost 5 bases and the J gene lost 6 bases, with 5 bases spanning the gap. The CDR3 DNA is TGTGCCAGCAGTCTTGGCGAGCAGTACTTC. This translates into CASSLGEQYF. Full variable domain (missing parts from reference TRBV2 and TRBJ2-7): EPEVTQTPSHQVTQMGQEVILRCVPISNHLYFYWYRQILGQKVEFLVSFYNNEISEKSEIFDDQFSVERPDGSNFTLKIRSTKLEDSAMYFCASSLGEQYFGPGTRLTVT.

This chain joins TRBV2 and TRBJ2-3; D is unclear. The V and J ends lost 1 base and 5 bases respectively, with 7 bases between them. CDR3 length equals 13 residues. The germline V gene encodes CDR1 SNHLY and CDR2 FYNNEI. CDR3 protein: CASSEGSGDTQYF. The DNA for the CDR3 is TGTGCCAGCAGTGAAGGAAGTGGAGATACGCAGTATTTT.

The J gene is TRBJ1-1, the V gene TRBV30; D not resolved. This CDR3 contains 12 residues. CDR1 and CDR2 from the germline V gene are GTSNPN and SVGIG (reference sequence). Trimming cost V 4 bases and J 0 bases, with 6 bases left between them. The CDR3 sequence: CAWNGMNTEAFF. Written as DNA, the CDR3 is TGTGCCTGGAATGGGATGAACACTGAAGCTTTCTTT.

J is TRBJ1-3 and V is TRBV30, with no clear D. V lost 1 base and J lost 1, with 5 bases in between. Germline CDR1 reads GTSNPN; CDR2 reads SVGIG (reference sequence). The CDR3 runs to 13 residues. The CDR3 coding sequence is TGTGCCTGGAGTGAGGGTTCTGGAAACACCATATATTTT. As protein: CAWSEGSGNTIYF.

The chain joins TRBV11-2 to TRBJ2-7; TRBD2 is a possible D gene (5 bases). Trimming removed 5 bases at V and 4 bases at J, with 18 bases between. CDR1 is SGHAT, CDR2 FQNNGV, per germline. There are 15 residues in the CDR3. This CDR3 is CASSLDSRLPYEQYF. The CDR3 nucleotides are TGTGCCAGCAGCCTGGACTCACGGCTCCCTTACGAGCAGTACTTC.

The rearrangement joins TRBV7-2 to TRBJ2-6; no clear D gene. This CDR3 has 15 residues. CDR1 is SGHTA, CDR2 FQGNSA, per germline. V gave up 3 bases and J gave up 2 bases, with 8 bases separating them. The CDR3 spells CASSFGLAGANVLTF. The CDR3 DNA is TGTGCCAGCAGCTTCGGGTTGGCTGGGGCCAACGTCCTGACTTTC.

The CDR3: CASSQGGAAALAYEQYF. Here the CDR3 DNA reads TGTGCCAGCAGCCAAGGCGGAGCGGCAGCGTTAGCCTACGAGCAGTACTTC. The chain uses TRBV14 and TRBJ2-7, with D possibly being TRBD2 (5 bases). The CDR3 has 17 amino acids. In germline, CDR1 is SGHDN, CDR2 FVKESK. The germline V and J ends were trimmed by 1 base and 2 bases, with 18 bases remaining between them.

The CDR3 DNA sequence: TGTGCCATCACCCGGGGAGGGAGCACAGATACGCAGTATTTT. Protein sequence: CAITRGGSTDTQYF. J is TRBJ2-3 and V is TRBV10-3, with 7 nucleotides matching TRBD2. Germline V CDR1 and CDR2: ENHRY, SYGVKD. V shed 7 bases, J shed 0 bases, and the junction held 4 bases outside the gene matches. This CDR3 region has 14 residues.

The chain links TRBV28 to TRBJ2-7; D remains unclear. V was pared by 6 bases and J by 6 bases, with 6 bases between. The CDR3 runs 10 residues. Germline loops: CDR1 MDHEN, CDR2 SYDVKM. CDR3 protein: CASRGLEQYF. CDR3 sequence (DNA): TGTGCCAGCAGAGGGCTCGAGCAGTACTTC.

J is TRBJ2-7 and V is TRBV11-2, with D maybe TRBD1 (5 bases). The CDR3 is made up of 15 amino acids. V was shortened by 4 bases and J by 3 bases, with 16 bases between the two germline ends. Germline loops: CDR1 SGHAT, CDR2 FQNNGV. CDR3 coding DNA: TGTGCCAGCAGCTACAGTCAGGGCCGGCTCTACGAGCAGTACTTC. Translated: CASSYSQGRLYEQYF.

The V gene is TRBV11-3, the J gene TRBJ1-1, with 9 bases lining up with TRBD1. The CDR3 covers 15 residues. J lost 1 base, V lost 3 bases, and 3 bases had no gene match. Germline V gives CDR1 SGHNT, CDR2 YENEEA. CDR3 nucleotide sequence: TGTGCCAGCAGCTTTCACAGGGGGCCGAACACTGAAGCTTTCTTT. Translation gives CASSFHRGPNTEAFF.

Details on this clone: At one of its ends the junction is not consistent with the germline gene, which may arise from a read error. V is TRBV7-6 and J is TRBJ2-2; D possibly corresponds to TRBD2 (5 bases). The CDR3 is 13 amino acids. CDR1 is SGHVS and CDR2 is FNYEAQ in the germline V gene. The CDR3, as DNA: TGTGCCAGCAGCCTAGAATGGGCCGGGGAGCTGCTTTTT. This encodes CASSLEWAGELLF.

This clone is deemed medium-sized. The same CDR3 is also encoded by other DNA sequences in this sample. V is TRBV7-9 and J is TRBJ2-2; tentatively, D is TRBD1 (5 bases). V was trimmed by 3 bases and J by 3 bases, leaving 14 bases between them. Germline loops: CDR1 SEHNR, CDR2 FQNEAQ (reference sequence). CDR3 length: 16 amino acids. The CDR3 bases are TGTGCCAGCAGCTTTTGGAGCAGGGCGGACACCGGGGAGCTGTTTTTT. Translation: CASSFWSRADTGELFF.

This clone appeared once. This sequence joins TRBV4-2 and TRBJ1-2, with D possibly matching TRBD1 (5 bases). The CDR3 spans 13 residues. Trimming shortened V by 0 bases and J by 8 bases, and 10 bases separated the two germline ends. Germline assignment: CDR1 LGHNA and CDR2 YNFKEQ. The CDR3 loop is CASSQETGEGYTF. The DNA for the CDR3 is TGTGCCAGCAGCCAAGAAACAGGAGAGGGCTACACCTTC.

This chain joins TRBV27 and TRBJ2-1, with 9 nucleotides matching TRBD1. The CDR3 covers 15 residues. The V gene's germline CDR1 is MNHEY and CDR2 SMNVEV (reference sequence). Trimming cost V 4 bases and J 8 bases; bases outside gene matches: 9. The CDR3, as DNA: TGTGCCAGCAGTTCGTCCCGGGACAGGGATGATGAGCAGTTCTTC. Translated: CASSSSRDRDDEQFF.

CDR3 region: CASSLGTSVYGTQYF. The CDR3 nucleotides read TGTGCCAGCAGCTTAGGGACTAGCGTCTATGGGACCCAGTACTTC. The V gene is TRBV7-2, the J gene TRBJ2-5; TRBD2 agrees at 9 bases. This CDR3 has 15 residues. From germline, CDR1 is SGHTA and CDR2 FQGNSA. The V segment lost 1 base and the J segment 7 bases; nucleotides outside the gene matches: 7.